This T cell receptor beta chain was captured in a study of shared clonotypes between healthy human individuals (dated by TCRdb to 2020 to 2021). Looking at the study overall: A few men and two women, aged 18 to 49 years, made up the cohort. Blood TCR repertoires of roughly five healthy adults were deeply sequenced to estimate repertoire size and the extent of clonotype sharing between individuals. Libraries were prepared and TCR repertoires were sequenced by different laboratories using diverse techniques, in order to increase sequencing depth and limit assay-specific biases. Each donor's leukapheresis produced roughly between roughly 0.94 and 9.5 billion PBMCs. General study outcomes and caveats: Based on pairwise subsampling, the degree of clonotype sharing among donors was expected to be affected by sequencing depth. Sampling was limited to blood, and TCR repertoires in tissue likely differ from TCR repertoires in blood. The genetic and exposure-history diversity represented was limited by the small number of donors.

TCR CDR3 regions were amplified from genomic DNA by multiplex PCR using the deep immunoSEQ assay. Genomic DNA extracted from each cell subset was distributed evenly over all wells of several immunoSEQ 96-well plates, and each plate served as one replicate. For unsorted PBMC, each replicate PCR was loaded with roughly 0.3 ug genomic DNA, equivalent to around 30,000 T cell genomes. Genomic DNA from unsorted PBMC was sequenced over ten immunoSEQ deep assay plates. Purified libraries were quantified with a Qubit 3.0 fluorometer, sized on a Bioanalyzer 2100, and re-quantified with the KAPA Library Quantification kit. A separate single-read 150-cycle Illumina NextSeq 550 flow cell was used to sequence each immunoSEQ 96-well plate. Concerning the study's data processing: Because only junctional sequences without quality scores were contained in the immunoSEQ output, filtering matching that applied to full-length reads could not be performed. Sequences were annotated with PyIR, a Python wrapper for IgBLAST v1.9, using IMGT germline references to assign V/J genes and CDR3. Any read was removed if the V/J assignment was weak (E-value above 1e-6), the CDR3 was missing, or the read contained stop codons, out-of-frame junctions, or ambiguous translated residues. V3J clonotypes were defined by identical inferred V gene, J gene, and CDR3 amino acid sequence. Percentage overlap between repertoires was computed as shared unique clonotypes divided by the size of the smaller repertoire. Repertoire richness was assessed with RTK rarefaction, the Chao1 estimator, and Recon v2.1 estimates of unobserved clonotypes. TCRdb retrieved this table from immuneACCESS and kept in-frame rearrangements only. Not all clones are present; in checked studies, unresolved V genes account for under half, and no reason is known for the remainder. Clone size and the V and J calls come from that table; the DNA yielded D and trimming. The sample contains more than 400,000 clones, approximately 78% of them found a single time. The ten largest clonotypes hold 12% of the sample.

Details on this clone: Its binding antigen is unknown. Base-call qualities are not available, and no considerably larger clone is one nucleotide away.

The donors were healthy, HIV-negative adults with no recently reported acute infections or vaccinations. Only Caucasian adults living in Nashville, Tennessee, USA were represented among the donors. In the unsorted samples, 85 million to 100 million PBMCs were counted, and genomic DNA was extracted using the QIAamp DNA Blood Mini kit. Blood was obtained by leukapheresis, after which PBMCs were separated by Ficoll-Histopaque density gradient centrifugation and cryopreserved in liquid nitrogen vapor phase. CDR1 and CDR2, looked up from the germline V gene (reference sequence), are SGHNT and YYREEE. Reading from cysteine to phenylalanine, the CDR3 counts 13 amino acids. Only the CDR3 region is kept as DNA, spanning 39 bases read in frame from base 1. V was cut back by 2 bases and J by 4 bases, leaving a gap of 10 bases between them.

The V and J segments used are TRBV5-4 and TRBJ2-7; a tentative D match to TRBD2 spans 6 bases. The sequence came from a woman in her forties in good health. Some clones in this sample may be carry-over from other donors' samples. Sequencing was done on a sample of PBMCs. The CDR3 protein: CASSFGGPYEQYF. The nucleotide sequence reads TGTGCCAGCAGCTTCGGAGGGCCGTACGAGCAGTACTTC. When the CDR3 is completed using the reference TRBV5-4 and TRBJ2-7 genes on either side, the full variable domain is ETGVTQSPTHLIKTRGQQVTLRCSSQSGHNTVSWYQQALGQGPQFIFQYYREEENGRGNFPPRFSGLQFPNYSSELNVNALELDDSALYLCASSFGGPYEQYFGPGTRLTVT.